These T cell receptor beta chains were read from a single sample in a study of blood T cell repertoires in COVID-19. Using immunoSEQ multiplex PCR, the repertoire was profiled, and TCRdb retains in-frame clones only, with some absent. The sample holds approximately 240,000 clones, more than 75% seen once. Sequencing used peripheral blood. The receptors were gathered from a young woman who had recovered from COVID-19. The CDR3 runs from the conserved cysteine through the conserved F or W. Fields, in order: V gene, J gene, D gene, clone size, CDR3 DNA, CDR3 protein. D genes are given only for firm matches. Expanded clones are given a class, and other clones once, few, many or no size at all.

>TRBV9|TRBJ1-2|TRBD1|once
TGTGCCAGCAGCACACGAACAGGGGAGGGCTACACCTTC
CASSTRTGEGYTF
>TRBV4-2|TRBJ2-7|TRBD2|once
TGTGCCAGCAGCCAAGTTTTCAGGACTAGCTCCTACGAGCAGTACTTC
CASSQVFRTSSYEQYF
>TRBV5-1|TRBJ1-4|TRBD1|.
TGCGCCAGCAGCCTCACAGGGGTTGGCGATGAAAAACTGTTTTTT
CASSLTGVGDEKLFF
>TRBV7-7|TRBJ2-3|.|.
TGTGCCAGCAGCTTAGGGCGACAAGATCTCGCAGATACGCAGTATTTT
CASSLGRQDLADTQYF
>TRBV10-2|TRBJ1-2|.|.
TGCGCCAGCAGGGATCAGGGGCTTACGGTTGGCTACACCTTC
CASRDQGLTVGYTF
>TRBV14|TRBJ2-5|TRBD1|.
TGTGCCAGCAGCCAAGGACAGGGGCAGTACTTC
CASSQGQGQYF
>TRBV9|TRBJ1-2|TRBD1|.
TGTGCCAGCAGCGCTAGGACAGGCTACTATGGCTACACCTTC
CASSARTGYYGYTF
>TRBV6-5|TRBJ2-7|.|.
TGTGCCAGCATACGACAGGGAGGAATGAACGAGCAGTACTTC
CASIRQGGMNEQYF
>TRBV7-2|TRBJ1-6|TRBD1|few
TGTGCCAGCAGCCAACTCGGACAGGGTAATTCACCCCTCCACTTT
CASSQLGQGNSPLHF
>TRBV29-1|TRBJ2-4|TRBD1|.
TGCAGCGTCGGACAGGGTGTACGGAACATTCAGTACTTC
CSVGQGVRNIQYF
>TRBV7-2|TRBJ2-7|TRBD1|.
TGTGCCAGCAGCTTATATCAAGGGACAGGGTACTACGAGCAGTACTTC
CASSLYQGTGYYEQYF